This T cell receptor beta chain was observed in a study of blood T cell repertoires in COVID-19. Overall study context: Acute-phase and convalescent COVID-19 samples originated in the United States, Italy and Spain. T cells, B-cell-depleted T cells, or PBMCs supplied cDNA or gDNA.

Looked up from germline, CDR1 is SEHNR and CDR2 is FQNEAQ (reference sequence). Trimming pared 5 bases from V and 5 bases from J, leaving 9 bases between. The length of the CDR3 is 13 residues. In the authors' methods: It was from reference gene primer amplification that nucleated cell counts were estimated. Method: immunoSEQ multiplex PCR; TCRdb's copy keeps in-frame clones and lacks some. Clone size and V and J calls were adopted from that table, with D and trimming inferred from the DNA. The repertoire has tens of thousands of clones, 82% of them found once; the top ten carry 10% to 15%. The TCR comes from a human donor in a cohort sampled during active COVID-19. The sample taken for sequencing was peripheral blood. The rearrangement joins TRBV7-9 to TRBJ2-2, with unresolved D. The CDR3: CASSPGWTGELFF. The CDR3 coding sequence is TGTGCCAGCAGCCCAGGTTGGACCGGGGAGCTGTTTTTT.